A single sample gave rise to the 26 T cell receptor beta chains below, sequenced in a study of glioma-infiltrating T cells. Using RNA template, CDR3s of TCR alpha and beta were amplified with iRepertoire arm-PCR. TCRdb independently ran MiXCR on the multiplex PCR reads; one entry per CDR3 protein. This sample carries 95,000 to 150,000 distinct CDR3 sequences, roughly 20% of them seen once, and the ten largest clones take roughly 15%. The sample was glioma tissue, nonneoplastic brain tissue, or PBMCs (not recorded which). The receptors derive from a human donor with low-grade glioma or glioblastoma, undergoing nonglioma brain surgery, or in good health (not recorded which).

Concerning this clonotype itself: A read error may produce the germline difference seen at one junction end. The chain combines TRBV29-1 with TRBJ1-2; D is uncertain. This CDR3 contains 10 residues. CDR1 is SQVTM, CDR2 ANQGSEA, per germline. CDR3 amino acids: CSVEVGGTLF. CDR3 nucleotide sequence: TGCAGCGTTGAAGTGGGCGGAACCTTATTC.

Many counts were recorded for this clonotype. This chain links TRBV7-2 with TRBJ2-1, with D possibly TRBD2 on 6 matching bases. Germline CDR1 reads SGHTA; CDR2 reads FQGNSA. Trimming took 1 base from V and 5 from J, leaving 15 bases between them. The CDR3 runs 16 residues. The CDR3 bases are TGTGCCAGCAGCTTAGTTATGCGGGACCCCAACAATGAGCAGTTCTTC. Residues: CASSLVMRDPNNEQFF.

This clonotype appeared many times. This sequence joins TRBV27 and TRBJ1-1, with a possible D match to TRBD1 (5 bases). The germline V gene has CDR1 MNHEY and CDR2 SMNVEV (reference sequence). The CDR3 has 15 residues. Trimming cost V 0 bases and J 3 bases, with 11 bases left between them. CDR3 loop: CASSLSEGRDTEAFF. The CDR3, as DNA: TGTGCCAGCAGTTTATCGGAGGGGAGGGACACTGAAGCTTTCTTT.

Ten or more counts support this clonotype. V gene TRBV15 combines with J gene TRBJ1-5; D possibly corresponds to TRBD1 (5 bases). CDR1 LNHNV and CDR2 YYDKDF come from the germline V gene (reference sequence). The V end was cut by 1 base, the J end by 7 bases, with 20 bases between. The CDR3 is made up of 17 amino acids. Written as DNA, the CDR3 is TGTGCCACCAGCAGAGGGTCCGGAGGACCTGGGGGGCAGCCCCAGCATTTT. It codes for CATSRGSGGPGGQPQHF.

Of note for this clonotype: A much larger clone is a single base away; this may be a read error. The chain has TRBV20-1 and TRBJ2-6; D gene ambiguous. The V end was cut by 5 bases, the J end by 1 base, with 12 bases between. Looked up from germline, CDR1 is DFQATT and CDR2 is SNEGSKA (reference sequence). The length of the CDR3 is 15 residues. This CDR3 reads CSAPNPVSGANVLTF. CDR3 sequence (DNA): TGCAGTGCTCCTAACCCCGTTTCTGGGGCCAACGTCCTGACTTTC.

This clonotype was detected only a few times. This chain joins TRBV29-1 and TRBJ2-7; no reliable D call. Per germline, CDR1 SQVTM and CDR2 ANQGSEA. The V gene lost 6 bases and the J gene lost 0 bases, with 6 bases spanning the gap. The length of the CDR3 is 11 residues. CDR3 sequence (DNA): TGCAGCGTGGCTACCTCCTACGAGCAGTACTTC. Amino acid sequence: CSVATSYEQYF.

This clonotype was detected ten times or more. The V gene is TRBV24-1, the J gene TRBJ2-5; 7 bases match TRBD2. Germline V lookup: CDR1 KGHDR, CDR2 SFDVKD. The CDR3 runs 14 residues. Trimming cost V 2 bases and J 3 bases; bases outside gene matches: 2. The CDR3 DNA is TGTGCCACCAGTGATTCCGGACTAGAAGAGACCCAGTACTTC. It codes for CATSDSGLEETQYF.

The chain uses TRBV7-2 and TRBJ2-3; TRBD2 matches 9 bases. The CDR3 spans 16 residues. Germline loops: CDR1 SGHTA, CDR2 FQGNSA. Trimming took 1 base from V and 4 from J; bases not matched to a gene: 6. Here the CDR3 reads CTSSLEPSGTSDTQYF. As DNA, the CDR3 is TGTACCAGCAGCTTAGAGCCTAGCGGGACGTCAGATACGCAGTATTTT.

This clonotype was observed many times. The gene calls are TRBV20-1 and TRBJ2-1; no reliable D call. Trimming cost V 5 bases and J 5 bases, with 10 bases left between them. CDR1 and CDR2 (germline): DFQATT, SNEGSKA (reference sequence). The CDR3 has 12 amino acids. CDR3 nucleotide sequence: TGCAGTGCTCCCGTTCTCGACAATGAGCAGTTCTTC. Its translation is CSAPVLDNEQFF.

This clonotype was seen ten or more times. The rearrangement uses TRBV28 and TRBJ2-1; 7 bases map to TRBD1. The CDR3 contains 16 residues. V shed 1 base and J 2 bases; nucleotides not matched to a gene: 5. Germline-derived CDR1 and CDR2 are MDHEN and SYDVKM. This CDR3 is CASSLSSGGPYNEQFF. CDR3 DNA sequence: TGTGCCAGCAGTTTATCGTCAGGGGGTCCCTACAATGAGCAGTTCTTC.

In its sample, this clonotype was seen many times. This rearrangement joins TRBV6-1 to TRBJ1-1; 8 bases map to TRBD1. CDR3 length equals 15 residues. Trimming at V came to 2 bases and at J to 5 bases, leaving 7 bases not matched to a gene. Germline lookup yields CDR1 MNHNS and CDR2 SASEGT. The chain's CDR3 is CASSELWTGNTEAFF. The CDR3 DNA follows: TGTGCCAGCAGTGAATTGTGGACAGGGAATACTGAAGCTTTCTTT.

This rearrangement joins TRBV20-1 to TRBJ1-5; D is unclear. The CDR3 totals 13 residues. Germline V gene data show CDR1 as DFQATT and CDR2 as SNEGSKA (reference sequence). V was pared by 5 bases and J by 7 bases, with 15 bases between. CDR3 sequence: CSALGTVSQPQHF. In DNA form, the CDR3 reads TGCAGTGCTCTCGGTACAGTCAGCCAGCCCCAGCATTTT.

As regards this clonotype: A much bigger clone sits one base away, suggesting this may be a read error. This chain joins TRBV7-9 and TRBJ2-7, with 8 bases matching TRBD1. With 5 bases clipped from V and 7 bases from J, the junction kept 10 bases outside the gene matches. Germline CDR1 is SEHNR and CDR2 is FQNEAQ (reference sequence). The CDR3 is made up of 14 amino acids. The CDR3 region is CASSARAGGIEQYF. CDR3 DNA: TGTGCCAGCAGCGCCCGGGCAGGGGGCATTGAGCAGTACTTC.

This clonotype was detected a few times. This rearrangement joins TRBV2 to TRBJ2-1; D uncertain. Germline assignment: CDR1 SNHLY and CDR2 FYNNEI. This CDR3 has 13 residues. V was cut by 2 bases and J by 7 bases, with 9 bases left in between. The CDR3 is CASSELPINEQFF. CDR3 DNA: TGTGCCAGCAGTGAATTGCCAATAAATGAGCAGTTCTTC. The complete variable domain, with remaining parts taken from reference TRBV2 and TRBJ2-1, reads EPEVTQTPSHQVTQMGQEVILRCVPISNHLYFYWYRQILGQKVEFLVSFYNNEISEKSEIFDDQFSVERPDGSNFTLKIRSTKLEDSAMYFCASSELPINEQFFGPGTRLTVL.

This clonotype was observed a single time. As the CDR3 is not closed by the conserved phenylalanine or tryptophan, this likely results from a read error. The chain couples TRBV27 to TRBJ2-1, with D hard to call. Germline V gene lookup returns CDR1 MNHEY and CDR2 SMNVEV (reference sequence). CDR3 length: 14 amino acids. V lost 4 bases to trimming and J lost 0 bases, with 7 bases between them. Written as DNA, the CDR3 is TGTGCCAGCAGTTGGCTAAGCTCCTACAATGAGCAGTTCCTC. Translated: CASSWLSSYNEQFL.

This clonotype appeared many times. The V gene is TRBV28, the J gene TRBJ2-7; D is perhaps TRBD1 or TRBD2 (6 bases each). V lost 4 bases and J lost 5, with 24 bases in between. This CDR3 comprises 17 residues. CDR1 and CDR2 from the germline V gene are MDHEN and SYDVKM. The CDR3 region is CASSSQTGGTPFDEQYF. CDR3 DNA sequence: TGTGCCAGCAGTTCCCAGACCGGGGGCACACCCTTCGACGAGCAGTACTTC.

V usage is TRBV7-2 and J usage is TRBJ2-3, with 11 bases fitting TRBD2. The germline CDR1 and CDR2 sequences are SGHTA and FQGNSA. The trim removed 6 bases at V and 0 bases at J, leaving 11 bases unmatched. This CDR3 region has 18 residues. The CDR3 DNA follows: TGTGCCAGCAGATCCGGGACTAGCGGTACTTCTAGCACAGATACGCAGTATTTT. It codes for CASRSGTSGTSSTDTQYF. Using reference TRBV7-2 and TRBJ2-3 for the parts outside the CDR3, the full variable domain is GAGVSQSPSNKVTEKGKDVELRCDPISGHTALYWYRQSLGQGLEFLIYFQGNSAPDKSGLPSDRFSAERTGGSVSTLTIQRTQQEDSAVYLCASRSGTSGTSSTDTQYFGPGTRLTVL.

At least ten counts were recorded for this clonotype. This rearrangement joins TRBV28 to TRBJ2-1; possibly TRBD2 for D (6 bases). The germline CDR1 and CDR2 sequences are MDHEN and SYDVKM. The CDR3 loop spans 16 amino acids. Between the trimmed V and J ends, which lost 5 bases and 8 bases, there was a span of 22 bases. The CDR3 region is CASSRPPGEAFYEQFF. CDR3 bases: TGTGCCAGCAGTCGCCCTCCGGGGGAGGCCTTCTATGAGCAGTTCTTC.

Comments on this clonotype: Compared with germline, one end of the junction differs, possibly owing to a read error. The chain is built from TRBV7-6 and TRBJ2-3; D call uncertain. This CDR3 comprises 13 residues. Germline assignment: CDR1 SGHVS and CDR2 FNYEAQ. The DNA of the CDR3 is TGTACCAGCAGCCGTGATGGGGCAGATACGCAGTATTTT. Translation gives CTSSRDGADTQYF.

Many counts were recorded for this clonotype. The chain carries TRBV14 and TRBJ1-2, with 7 bases that match TRBD1. V shed 4 bases, J shed 8 bases, and the junction held 7 bases outside the gene matches. CDR3 length: 13 amino acids. CDR1 and CDR2 from the germline V gene are SGHDN and FVKESK. CDR3 sequence reads: CASSLGTVGGYTF. In nucleotides, the CDR3 is TGTGCCAGCAGCCTCGGGACAGTGGGGGGCTACACCTTC. Full variable domain (rest looked up from reference TRBV14 and TRBJ1-2): EAGVTQFPSHSVIEKGQTVTLRCDPISGHDNLYWYRRVMGKEIKFLLHFVKESKQDESGMPNNRFLAERTGGTYSTLKVQPAELEDSGVYFCASSLGTVGGYTFGSGTRLTVV.

Comments on this clonotype: This may stem from a read error, because a much larger clone lies one nucleotide away. This CDR3 reads CASSPRDRDSVNTIYF. In nucleotides, the CDR3 is TGTGCCAGCAGCCCCCGGGACAGGGACTCTGTAAACACCATATATTTT. V is TRBV7-4 and J is TRBJ1-3; 9 bases match TRBD1. This CDR3 contains 16 residues. CDR1 is SGHVT, CDR2 SQSDAQ, per germline. Variable domain in full (rest from reference TRBV7-4 and TRBJ1-3): GAGVSQSPRYKVAKRGRDVALRCDSISGHVTLYWYRQTLGQGSEVLTYSQSDAQRDKSGRPSGRFSAERPERSVSTLKIQRTEQGDSAVYLCASSPRDRDSVNTIYFGEGSWLTVV.

In nucleotides, the CDR3 is TGTGCCAGCAGCTCCACCCTAGCGGGAGCCTCCTACAATGAGCAGTTCTTC. The encoded protein is CASSSTLAGASYNEQFF. The chain is built from TRBV5-4 and TRBJ2-1; TRBD2 aligns across 10 bases. With 3 bases clipped from V and 0 bases from J, the junction kept 6 bases outside the gene matches. This CDR3 is 17 amino acids long. Germline loops: CDR1 SGHNT, CDR2 YYREEE (reference sequence).

This clonotype was seen many times. The chain combines TRBV27 with TRBJ2-5; D might be TRBD1 (6 bases). Trimming took 7 bases from V and 0 from J, leaving 12 bases between them. The CDR3 spans 14 residues. CDR1 and CDR2 from the germline V gene are MNHEY and SMNVEV (reference sequence). The CDR3 loop is CASKTYRDQETQYF. The DNA for the CDR3 is TGTGCCAGCAAAACATACAGGGACCAAGAGACCCAGTACTTC.

This clonotype was seen ten or more times. V usage is TRBV24-1 and J usage is TRBJ2-1; 10 bases line up with TRBD2. The CDR3 loop spans 15 amino acids. V dropped 4 bases and J dropped 8; count of bases not matched to a gene: 7. Germline V gene data show CDR1 as KGHDR and CDR2 as SFDVKD. This chain's CDR3 is CATSESGTSDYEQFF. The CDR3 region has the DNA TGTGCCACCAGTGAAAGCGGGACTAGCGATTATGAGCAGTTCTTC.

The chain is built from TRBV6-1 and TRBJ2-5, with 12 bases lining up with TRBD2. V shed 7 bases and J 7 bases; nucleotides not matched to a gene: 10. This CDR3 contains 15 residues. Germline CDR1 MNHNS, CDR2 SASEGT. CDR3 residues: CASITGLAGTGTQYF. Here the CDR3 DNA reads TGTGCCAGCATTACCGGACTAGCGGGAACTGGGACCCAGTACTTC.

Details on this clonotype: A much larger clone is a single base away; this may be a read error. The rearrangement links TRBV4-1 to TRBJ2-1; no reliable D call. The CDR3 is 14 amino acids. The V gene lost 1 base and the J gene lost 5 bases, with 9 bases spanning the gap. CDR1 is MGHRA, CDR2 YSYEKL, per germline. CDR3 nucleotides: TGCGCCAGCAGCCAAGTCACCTCGCACAATGAGCAGTTCTTC. Encoded protein: CASSQVTSHNEQFF.